These T cell receptor beta chains were read from a single sample in a study of identical twins. Via MiXCR, TCRdb re-called the 5' RACE reads, giving one row per CDR3 protein. The sample includes about 200,000 distinct CDR3 sequences, 5.5% to 7.5% seen only once; the top ten take 13% to 15%. The same sample was also used in a study of T cells expressing NK-cell markers.

Source material: CD8+ T cells sorted from blood. The receptors stem from a woman younger than 35 in good health. The CDR3 runs from the conserved cysteine through the conserved F or W. D genes are given only for firm matches. Not every row has a clone size; where given, it reads once, few, many or a size class.

v_call,clone_size,d_call,j_call,cdr3_nt,cdr3_aa
TRBV5-5,few,.,TRBJ1-1,TGTGCCAGCAGCTTCAGGGCTATCGGTGTGAACACTGAAGCTTTCTTT,CASSFRAIGVNTEAFF
TRBV12-3/TRBV12-4,many,.,TRBJ2-1,TGTGCCAGCAGCCCACCGGGAAGGTGGAGTGAGCAGTTCTTC,CASSPPGRWSEQFF
TRBV6-2/TRBV6-3,few,TRBD1,TRBJ1-5,TGTGCCAGCAGTACAGGGGGCGCCCGGCAGCCCCAGCATTTT,CASSTGGARQPQHF
TRBV7-2,.,TRBD1,TRBJ1-1,TGTGCCAGCAGCCAACAGGGGGCTGACACTGAAGCTTTCTTT,CASSQQGADTEAFF
TRBV7-2,few,.,TRBJ2-7,TGTGCCAGCAGCCCGGGACCACGGGGCTACGAGCAGTACTTC,CASSPGPRGYEQYF
TRBV2,once,TRBD2,TRBJ2-5,TGTGCCAGCAGCAGAAAAAGGACTAGCGGGAGTGAGACCCAGTACTTC,CASSRKRTSGSETQYF
TRBV20-1,.,TRBD1,TRBJ1-1,TGCAGTGCGCCAGGACAGGGCGTGGGCACTGAAGCTTTCTTT,CSAPGQGVGTEAFF
TRBV12-3/TRBV12-4,many,.,TRBJ1-3,TGTGCCAGCAGTTTTGGAGCTGGAAACACCATATATTTT,CASSFGAGNTIYF
TRBV12-3/TRBV12-4,many,.,TRBJ1-4,TGTGCCAGCAGTTTCAATGAAAAACTGTTTTTT,CASSFNEKLFF
TRBV12-3/TRBV12-4,few,.,TRBJ2-1,TGTGCCAGCAGTAATACCGGGACTCGAACCGGCGATGAGCAGTTCTTC,CASSNTGTRTGDEQFF
TRBV4-2,.,TRBD1,TRBJ2-7,TGTGCCAGCAGCCAAGGTCCGGACAGGGGTCTTCACGAGCAGTACTTC,CASSQGPDRGLHEQYF
TRBV20-1,many,.,TRBJ2-1,TGCAGTGCTAGGGTAGGCCTCCCCGAATACAATGAGCAGTTCTTC,CSARVGLPEYNEQFF
TRBV11-3,many,TRBD1,TRBJ2-2,TGTGCCAGCAGCTTCACAGGGGGTCAGGGGGAGCTGTTTTTT,CASSFTGGQGELFF
TRBV5-1,few,.,TRBJ2-3,TGCGCCAGCAGCTTCCCTTGGCGGGTCTCGACAGATACGCAGTATTTT,CASSFPWRVSTDTQYF
TRBV30,.,.,TRBJ2-3,TGTGCCTGGAGGACAGACGGTACGCAGTATTTT,CAWRTDGTQYF
TRBV4-2,.,.,TRBJ2-3,TGTGCCACCTACGGAGGGGGGGCGCAGTATTTT,CATYGGGAQYF
TRBV2,few,.,TRBJ2-1,TGTGCCAGCAGTGATCGGCTAGCCTCCTACAATGAGCAGTTCTTC,CASSDRLASYNEQFF
TRBV3-1,few,.,TRBJ1-4,TGTGCCAGCGGGGCTAATGAAAAACTGTTTTTT,CASGANEKLFF
TRBV4-3,many,TRBD2,TRBJ2-5,TGCGCCAGCAGCCAGTCGGGACTAGCGGTAGAGACCCAGTACTTC,CASSQSGLAVETQYF
TRBV6-5,few,.,TRBJ2-7,TGTGCCAGCAGTTACGTCAACGAGCAGTACTTC,CASSYVNEQYF
TRBV12-3/TRBV12-4,.,TRBD1,TRBJ1-2,TGTGCCAGCAGTTTATCCCCAGGGGGCTATGGCTACACCTTC,CASSLSPGGYGYTF
TRBV7-2,few,.,TRBJ1-1,TGTGCCAGCACCTCCACTGAAGCTTTCTTT,CASTSTEAFF
TRBV6-1,few,TRBD2,TRBJ2-5,TGTGCCAGCAGTGAATTAGCGGGAGACCAAGAGACCCAGTACTTC,CASSELAGDQETQYF
TRBV6-4,few,TRBD2,TRBJ2-3,TGTGCCAGCAAACGACTAGCGGGGAGCACAGATACGCAGTATTTT,CASKRLAGSTDTQYF